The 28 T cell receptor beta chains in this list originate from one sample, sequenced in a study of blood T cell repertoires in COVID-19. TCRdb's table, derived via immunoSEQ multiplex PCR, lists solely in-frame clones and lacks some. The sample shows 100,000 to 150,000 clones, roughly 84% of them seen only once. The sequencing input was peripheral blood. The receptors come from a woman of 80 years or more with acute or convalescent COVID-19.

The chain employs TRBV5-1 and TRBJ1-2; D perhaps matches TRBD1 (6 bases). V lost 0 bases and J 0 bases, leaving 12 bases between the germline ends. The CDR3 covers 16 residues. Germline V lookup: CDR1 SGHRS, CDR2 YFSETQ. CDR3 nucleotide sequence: TGCGCCAGCAGCTTGGCAACAGGGAAGCCTAACTATGGCTACACCTTC. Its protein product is CASSLATGKPNYGYTF.

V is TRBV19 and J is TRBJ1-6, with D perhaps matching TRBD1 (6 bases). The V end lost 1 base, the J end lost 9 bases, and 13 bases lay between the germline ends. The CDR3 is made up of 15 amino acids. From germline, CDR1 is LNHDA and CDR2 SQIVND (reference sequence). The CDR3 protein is CASSIGAGHGSPLHF. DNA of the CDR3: TGTGCCAGTAGTATAGGAGCGGGACACGGTTCACCCCTCCACTTT.

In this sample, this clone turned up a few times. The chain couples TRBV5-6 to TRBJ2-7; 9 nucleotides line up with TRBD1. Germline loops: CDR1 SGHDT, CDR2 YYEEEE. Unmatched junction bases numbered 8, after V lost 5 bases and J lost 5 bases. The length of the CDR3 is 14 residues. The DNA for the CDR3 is TGTGCCAGCAGGTCCGGGACAGGGTTAGACGAGCAGTACTTC. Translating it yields CASRSGTGLDEQYF.

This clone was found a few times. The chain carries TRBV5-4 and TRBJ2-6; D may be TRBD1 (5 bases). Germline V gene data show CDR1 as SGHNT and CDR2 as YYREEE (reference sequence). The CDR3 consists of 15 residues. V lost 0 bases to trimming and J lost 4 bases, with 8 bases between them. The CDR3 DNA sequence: TGTGCCAGCAGCTTGGAAGGGGTCGGGGCCAACGTCCTGACTTTC. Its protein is CASSLEGVGANVLTF.

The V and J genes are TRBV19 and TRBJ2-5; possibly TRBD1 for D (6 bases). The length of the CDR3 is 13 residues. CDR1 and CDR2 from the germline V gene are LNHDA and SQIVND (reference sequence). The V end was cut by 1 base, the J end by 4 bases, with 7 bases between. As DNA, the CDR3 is TGTGCCAGTAGTATAGGAGGGGGAGAGACCCAGTACTTC. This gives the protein CASSIGGGETQYF.

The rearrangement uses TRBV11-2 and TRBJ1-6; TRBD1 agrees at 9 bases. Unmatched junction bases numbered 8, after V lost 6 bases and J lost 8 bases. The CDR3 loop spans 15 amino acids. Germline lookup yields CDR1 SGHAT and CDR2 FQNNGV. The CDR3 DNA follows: TGTGCCAGCAGTGACCGGGACAGGGTTGATTCACCCCTCCACTTT. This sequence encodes CASSDRDRVDSPLHF. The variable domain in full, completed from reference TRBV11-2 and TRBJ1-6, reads EAGVAQSPRYKIIEKRQSVAFWCNPISGHATLYWYQQILGQGPKLLIQFQNNGVVDDSQLPKDRFSAERLKGVDSTLKIQPAKLEDSAVYLCASSDRDRVDSPLHFGNGTRLTVT.

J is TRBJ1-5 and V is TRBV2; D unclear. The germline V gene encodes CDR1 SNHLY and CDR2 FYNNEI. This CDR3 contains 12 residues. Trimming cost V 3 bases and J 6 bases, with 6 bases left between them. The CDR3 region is CASSDRVQPQHF. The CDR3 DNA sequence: TGTGCCAGCAGTGACCGAGTTCAGCCCCAGCATTTT.

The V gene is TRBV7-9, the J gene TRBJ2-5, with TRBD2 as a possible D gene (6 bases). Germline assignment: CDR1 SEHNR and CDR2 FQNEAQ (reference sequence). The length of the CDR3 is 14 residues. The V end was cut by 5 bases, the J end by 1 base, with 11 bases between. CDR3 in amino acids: CASSSRDFQETQYF. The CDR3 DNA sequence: TGTGCCAGCAGCAGCCGGGACTTCCAAGAGACCCAGTACTTC.

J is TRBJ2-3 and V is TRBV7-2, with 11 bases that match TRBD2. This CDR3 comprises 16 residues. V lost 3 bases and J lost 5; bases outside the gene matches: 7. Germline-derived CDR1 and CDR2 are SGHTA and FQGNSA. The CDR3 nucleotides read TGTGCCAGCAGCTTGTCTAGCGGGAGGAGGGGAGATACGCAGTATTTT. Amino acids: CASSLSSGRRGDTQYF.

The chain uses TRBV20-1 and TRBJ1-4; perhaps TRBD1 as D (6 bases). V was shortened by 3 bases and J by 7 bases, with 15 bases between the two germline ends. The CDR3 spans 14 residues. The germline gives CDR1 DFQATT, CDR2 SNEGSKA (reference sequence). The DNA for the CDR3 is TGCAGTGCTAGTCTGGTTCAGGGGCCTGAAAAACTGTTTTTT. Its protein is CSASLVQGPEKLFF.

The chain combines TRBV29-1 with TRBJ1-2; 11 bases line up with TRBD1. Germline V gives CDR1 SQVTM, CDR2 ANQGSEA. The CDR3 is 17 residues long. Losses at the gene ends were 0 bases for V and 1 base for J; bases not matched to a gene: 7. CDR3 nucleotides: TGCAGCGTTGAAGATTTGGACAGGGGGCCTTTTAACTATGGCTACACCTTC. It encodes CSVEDLDRGPFNYGYTF.

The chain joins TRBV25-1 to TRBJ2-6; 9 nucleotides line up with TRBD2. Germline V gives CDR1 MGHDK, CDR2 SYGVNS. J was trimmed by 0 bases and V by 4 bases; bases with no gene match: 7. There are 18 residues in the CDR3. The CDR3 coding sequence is TGTGCCAGCAGTGGCGGGAGGGCGATCAGCTCTGGGGCCAACGTCCTGACTTTC. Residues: CASSGGRAISSGANVLTF.

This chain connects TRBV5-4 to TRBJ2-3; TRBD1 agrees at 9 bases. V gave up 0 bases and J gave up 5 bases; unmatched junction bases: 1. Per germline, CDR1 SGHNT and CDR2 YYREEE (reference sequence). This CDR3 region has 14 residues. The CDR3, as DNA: TGTGCCAGCAGCTTGGAGGGACAGGGAGATACGCAGTATTTT. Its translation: CASSLEGQGDTQYF.

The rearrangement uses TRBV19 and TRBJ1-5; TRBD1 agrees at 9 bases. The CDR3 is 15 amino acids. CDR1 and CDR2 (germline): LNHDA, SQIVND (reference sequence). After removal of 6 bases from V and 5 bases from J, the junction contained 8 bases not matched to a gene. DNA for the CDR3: TGTGCCAGTAGCATGGGACAGGGCGGACATCAGCCCCAGCATTTT. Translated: CASSMGQGGHQPQHF.

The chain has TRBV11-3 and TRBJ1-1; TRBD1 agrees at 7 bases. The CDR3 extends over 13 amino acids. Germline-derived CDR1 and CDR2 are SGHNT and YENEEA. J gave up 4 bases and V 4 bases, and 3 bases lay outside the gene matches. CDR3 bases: TGTGCCAGCAGCTCTGACAGGGTCACTGAAGCTTTCTTT. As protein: CASSSDRVTEAFF.

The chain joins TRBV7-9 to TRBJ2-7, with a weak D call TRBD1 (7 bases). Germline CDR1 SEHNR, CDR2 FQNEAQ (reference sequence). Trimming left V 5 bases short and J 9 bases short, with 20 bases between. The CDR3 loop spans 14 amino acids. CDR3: CASSPGRGQTSQYF. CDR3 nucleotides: TGTGCCAGCAGCCCCGGGCGGGGACAGACATCGCAGTACTTC. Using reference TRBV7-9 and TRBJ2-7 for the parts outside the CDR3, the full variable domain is DTGVSQNPRHKITKRGQNVTFRCDPISEHNRLYWYRQTLGQGPEFLTYFQNEAQLEKSRLLSDRFSAERPKGSFSTLEIQRTEQGDSAMYLCASSPGRGQTSQYFGPGTRLTVT.

CDR3: CASSISLLMGYTF. CDR3 DNA sequence: TGTGCCAGTAGTATATCCCTCTTAATGGGCTACACCTTC. V gene TRBV19 combines with J gene TRBJ1-2; D ambiguous. The CDR3 covers 13 residues. Germline V gene data show CDR1 as LNHDA and CDR2 as SQIVND (reference sequence). V shed 2 bases and J shed 8 bases, with 12 bases lying between them.

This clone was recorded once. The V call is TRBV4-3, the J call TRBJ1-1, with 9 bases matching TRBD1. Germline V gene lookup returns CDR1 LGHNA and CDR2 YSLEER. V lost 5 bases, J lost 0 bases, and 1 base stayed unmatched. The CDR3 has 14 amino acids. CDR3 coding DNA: TGCGCCAGCAGCACAGGGGGCATGAACACTGAAGCTTTCTTT. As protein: CASSTGGMNTEAFF.

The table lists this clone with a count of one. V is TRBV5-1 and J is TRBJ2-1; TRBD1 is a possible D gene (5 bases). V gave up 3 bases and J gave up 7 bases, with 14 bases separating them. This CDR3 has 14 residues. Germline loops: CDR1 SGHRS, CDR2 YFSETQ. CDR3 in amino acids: CASSSLTRENEQFF. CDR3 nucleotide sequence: TGCGCCAGCAGCTCCTTGACCAGGGAAAATGAGCAGTTCTTC.

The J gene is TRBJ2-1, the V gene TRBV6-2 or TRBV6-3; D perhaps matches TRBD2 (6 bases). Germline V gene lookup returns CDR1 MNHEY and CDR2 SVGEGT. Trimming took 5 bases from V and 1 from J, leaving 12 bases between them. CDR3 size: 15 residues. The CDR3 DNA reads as TGTGCCAGCAGTCTTGCGGGAAGGTCCTACAATGAGCAGTTCTTC. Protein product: CASSLAGRSYNEQFF.

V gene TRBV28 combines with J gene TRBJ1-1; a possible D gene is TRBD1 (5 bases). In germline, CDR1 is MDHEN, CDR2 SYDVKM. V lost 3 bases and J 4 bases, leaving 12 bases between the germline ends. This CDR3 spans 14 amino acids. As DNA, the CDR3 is TGTGCCAGCAGTTTGGGGCAGGGAGGCACTGAAGCTTTCTTT. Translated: CASSLGQGGTEAFF. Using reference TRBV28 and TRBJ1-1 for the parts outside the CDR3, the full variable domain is DVKVTQSSRYLVKRTGEKVFLECVQDMDHENMFWYRQDPGLGLRLIYFSYDVKMKEKGDIPEGYSVSREKKERFSLILESASTNQTSMYLCASSLGQGGTEAFFGQGTRLTVV.

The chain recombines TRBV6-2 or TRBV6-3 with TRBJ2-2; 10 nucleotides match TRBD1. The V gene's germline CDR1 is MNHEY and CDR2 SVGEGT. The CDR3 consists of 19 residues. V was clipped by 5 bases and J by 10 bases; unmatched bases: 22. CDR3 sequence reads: CASSMGTGAGTPSMVELFF. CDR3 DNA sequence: TGTGCCAGCAGTATGGGGACAGGGGCCGGGACCCCCTCGATGGTGGAGCTGTTTTTT.

CDR3 loop: CASSPNTYTEAFF. The CDR3 DNA sequence: TGTGCCAGCAGTCCCAACACCTACACTGAAGCTTTCTTT. The chain carries TRBV6-2 or TRBV6-3 and TRBJ1-1; D is unresolved. Germline V gene lookup returns CDR1 MNHEY and CDR2 SVGEGT. The V end was cut by 5 bases, the J end by 3 bases, with 10 bases between. The CDR3 consists of 13 residues.

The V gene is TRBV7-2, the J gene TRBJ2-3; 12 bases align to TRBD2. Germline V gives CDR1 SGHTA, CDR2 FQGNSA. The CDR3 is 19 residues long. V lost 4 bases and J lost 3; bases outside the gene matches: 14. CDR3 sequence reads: CASSSPTSGRLRGTDTQYF. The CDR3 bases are TGTGCCAGCAGCTCACCTACTAGCGGGAGGCTCCGGGGGACAGATACGCAGTATTTT.

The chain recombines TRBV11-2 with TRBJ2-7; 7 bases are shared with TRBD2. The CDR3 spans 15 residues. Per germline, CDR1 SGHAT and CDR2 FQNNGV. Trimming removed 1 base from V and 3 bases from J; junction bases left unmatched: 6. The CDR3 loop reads CASSLAWTRDYEQYF. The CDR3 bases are TGTGCCAGCAGCTTAGCGTGGACTAGAGACTACGAGCAGTACTTC.

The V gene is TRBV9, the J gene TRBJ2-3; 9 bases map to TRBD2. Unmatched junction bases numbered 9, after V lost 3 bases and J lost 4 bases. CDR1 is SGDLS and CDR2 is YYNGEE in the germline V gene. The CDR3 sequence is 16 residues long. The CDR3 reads CASSAKTSGRADTQYF. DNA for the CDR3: TGTGCCAGCAGCGCTAAGACTAGCGGTAGGGCAGATACGCAGTATTTT.

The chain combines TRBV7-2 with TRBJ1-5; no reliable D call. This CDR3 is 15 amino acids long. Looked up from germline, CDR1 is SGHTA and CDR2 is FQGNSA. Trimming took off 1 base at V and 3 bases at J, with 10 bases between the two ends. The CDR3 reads CASSLDAAINQPQHF. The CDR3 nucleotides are TGTGCCAGCAGCTTAGACGCAGCGATCAATCAGCCCCAGCATTTT.

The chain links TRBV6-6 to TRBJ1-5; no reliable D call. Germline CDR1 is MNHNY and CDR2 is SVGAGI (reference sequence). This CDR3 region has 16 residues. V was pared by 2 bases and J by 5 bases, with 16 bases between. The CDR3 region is CASSYVRVAEDQPQHF. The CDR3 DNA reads TGTGCCAGCAGTTACGTGAGGGTGGCGGAAGATCAGCCCCAGCATTTT.